Presented here are 8 T cell receptor beta chains from one specimen sequenced in a study of shared clonotypes between healthy human individuals. Sequencing was performed with immunoSEQ multiplex PCR; in TCRdb, only in-frame clones are kept and a portion is missing. This sample has about 2 million clones, with 85% to 95% found just once. Sequencing was carried out using naive CD4+ T cells sorted from blood. Subset of the sample: CD45RA+ positively selected. The receptor source for this set is a man younger than 35 in good health.

As DNA, the CDR3 is TGTGCCAGCATCGAGAAGACAGGAACGTGGGCCAACGTCCTGACTTTC. Amino acids: CASIEKTGTWANVLTF. The chain joins TRBV2 to TRBJ2-6, with a possible D match to TRBD1 (6 bases). The CDR3 contains 16 residues. The V end was cut by 7 bases, the J end by 5 bases, with 18 bases between. Germline V gene lookup returns CDR1 SNHLY and CDR2 FYNNEI.

This chain links TRBV29-1 with TRBJ2-1, with 10 bases fitting TRBD1. Trimming cost V 5 bases and J 7 bases; bases outside gene matches: 2. Looked up from germline, CDR1 is SQVTM and CDR2 is ANQGSEA. This CDR3 comprises 12 residues. For the CDR3, the DNA is TGCAGCGTTTTGGACAGGGGGAATGAGCAGTTCTTC. Amino acids: CSVLDRGNEQFF.

The genes are TRBV7-9 and TRBJ1-3, with 10 bases identical to TRBD1. The CDR3 runs to 17 residues. Germline V CDR1 and CDR2: SEHNR, FQNEAQ (reference sequence). J lost 2 bases, V lost 5 bases, and 9 bases had no gene match. CDR3 residues: CASSTRQGAETGNTIYF. The CDR3 DNA sequence: TGTGCCAGCAGCACTAGACAGGGGGCAGAAACTGGAAACACCATATATTTT.

Notes on this clone: Other DNA sequences in this sample translate to the same CDR3. The chain is built from TRBV11-2 and TRBJ2-5, with 7 bases that match TRBD2. Germline CDR1 and CDR2: SGHAT and FQNNGV. The CDR3 totals 14 residues. V gave up 0 bases and J gave up 3 bases; unmatched junction bases: 1. The CDR3 bases are TGTGCCAGCAGCTTAGATGGGAGGGAAGAGACCCAGTACTTC. It translates to CASSLDGREETQYF. The whole variable domain, filled in from reference TRBV11-2 and TRBJ2-5, reads EAGVAQSPRYKIIEKRQSVAFWCNPISGHATLYWYQQILGQGPKLLIQFQNNGVVDDSQLPKDRFSAERLKGVDSTLKIQPAKLEDSAVYLCASSLDGREETQYFGPGTRLLVL.

V gene TRBV7-9 combines with J gene TRBJ1-5; D unclear. Deletions cut 5 bases from V and 5 bases from J, with 10 bases between. The germline V gene has CDR1 SEHNR and CDR2 FQNEAQ (reference sequence). CDR3 length equals 13 residues. CDR3 loop: CASSRGRDQPQHF. CDR3 DNA: TGTGCCAGCAGCCGCGGACGGGATCAGCCCCAGCATTTT.

In DNA form, the CDR3 reads TGTGCCAGCAGGGTTACCCCTACGAACACCGGGGAGCTGTTTTTT. This encodes CASRVTPTNTGELFF. V usage is TRBV7-3 and J usage is TRBJ2-2; no clear D gene. Trimming stripped 6 bases from V and 0 bases from J, with 11 bases between. The CDR3 consists of 15 residues. Germline lookup yields CDR1 SGHTA and CDR2 FQGTGA.

This sequence joins TRBV7-9 and TRBJ1-2, with D unresolved. Deletions cut 1 base from V and 3 bases from J, with 6 bases between. Germline V CDR1 and CDR2: SEHNR, FQNEAQ (reference sequence). The CDR3 spans 13 residues. The CDR3 here is CASSLDIDYGYTF. DNA of the CDR3: TGTGCCAGCAGCTTAGATATAGACTATGGCTACACCTTC.

J is TRBJ2-2 and V is TRBV10-3; weak D call: TRBD1 (6 bases). The CDR3 length is 12 residues. Trimming removed 10 bases from V and 7 bases from J, with 13 bases in between. Germline assignment: CDR1 ENHRY and CDR2 SYGVKD. The chain's CDR3 is CATGQFGGELFF. In DNA form, the CDR3 reads TGTGCCACTGGACAGTTTGGCGGGGAGCTGTTTTTT.